These 17 T cell receptor beta chains were all obtained from the same sample, sequenced in a study of shared clonotypes between healthy human individuals. Data came from immunoSEQ multiplex PCR; TCRdb stores just in-frame clones and leaves some out. This table has roughly 650,000 clones, less than 98% appearing once. Sequencing used naive CD4+ T cells sorted from blood. Subset: CD45RA+ positively selected. These receptors were obtained from a woman aged 25 to 39 in good health.

This CDR3 is CASSPDRGEETQYF. CDR3 nucleotide sequence: TGTGCCAGTAGTCCGGACAGGGGTGAAGAGACCCAGTACTTC. The V gene is TRBV19, the J gene TRBJ2-5; TRBD1 agrees at 9 bases. CDR1 and CDR2 from the germline V gene are LNHDA and SQIVND (reference sequence). CDR3 length equals 14 residues. The ends lost 5 bases at V and 3 bases at J; junction bases unmatched: 4.

This clone showed up just once. The chain combines TRBV2 with TRBJ1-3; D may be TRBD1 (6 bases). The germline CDR1 and CDR2 sequences are SNHLY and FYNNEI. V was trimmed by 7 bases and J by 1 base, leaving 11 bases between them. The CDR3 loop spans 14 amino acids. CDR3 amino acids: CASKRTVSGNTIYF. Here the CDR3 DNA reads TGTGCCAGCAAAAGGACAGTTTCTGGAAACACCATATATTTT.

The chain employs TRBV5-5 and TRBJ1-1; D not certain. The germline V gene has CDR1 SGHKS and CDR2 YYEKEE (reference sequence). Trimming removed 2 bases from V and 0 bases from J, with 5 bases in between. This CDR3 contains 13 residues. Here the CDR3 reads CASSFSMNTEAFF. DNA for the CDR3: TGTGCCAGCAGCTTTTCTATGAACACTGAAGCTTTCTTT.

The rearrangement links TRBV5-8 to TRBJ1-3; D gene ambiguous. CDR1 and CDR2 (germline): SGHTS, YDEGEE. V shed 7 bases and J shed 4 bases, with 15 bases lying between them. CDR3 length: 14 residues. The CDR3 reads CASGPRQTGNTIYF. The DNA for the CDR3 is TGTGCCAGCGGCCCTAGGCAGACCGGAAACACCATATATTTT.

This clone was seen once. J is TRBJ2-3 and V is TRBV11-2; possibly TRBD1 or TRBD2 for D (6 bases each). The V and J ends lost 5 bases and 0 bases respectively, with 15 bases between them. CDR3 length: 16 residues. The germline V gene encodes CDR1 SGHAT and CDR2 FQNNGV. The CDR3 reads CASSTGGGTSTDTQYF. For the CDR3, the DNA is TGTGCCAGCAGCACCGGGGGCGGTACTAGCACAGATACGCAGTATTTT.

CDR3 region: CASSVGGRARETQYF. CDR3 sequence (DNA): TGTGCCAGCAGCGTTGGCGGGAGGGCGAGGGAGACCCAGTACTTC. The gene calls are TRBV9 and TRBJ2-5, with TRBD2 identical over 9 bases. Germline-derived CDR1 and CDR2 are SGDLS and YYNGEE. The CDR3 sequence is 15 residues long. V dropped 2 bases and J dropped 5; count of bases not matched to a gene: 7.

This clone was seen a single time. This rearrangement joins TRBV6-5 to TRBJ2-2; D perhaps matches TRBD1 (6 bases). V dropped 5 bases and J dropped 6 bases, with 16 bases sitting between them. This CDR3 region has 15 residues. Germline-derived CDR1 and CDR2 are MNHEY and SVGAGI. The chain's CDR3 is CASSGTNRAPGELFF. The CDR3 region has the DNA TGTGCCAGCAGTGGGACCAACAGGGCCCCCGGGGAGCTGTTTTTT.

This clone was recorded only once. The chain couples TRBV25-1 to TRBJ2-7, with D tentatively TRBD2 (6 bases). V was pared by 5 bases and J by 7 bases, with 21 bases between. Germline CDR1 and CDR2: MGHDK and SYGVNS. The CDR3 contains 15 residues. CDR3 loop: CASSNIRRGGEEQYF. As DNA, the CDR3 is TGTGCCAGCAGTAATATTCGTCGCGGAGGGGAAGAGCAGTACTTC.

The CDR3 sequence: CASRSTGSFDEQYF. In DNA, the CDR3 is TGTGCCAGCAGGTCGACGGGGTCTTTCGACGAGCAGTACTTC. The V gene is TRBV28, the J gene TRBJ2-7; D is possibly TRBD2 (5 bases). The CDR3 is 14 residues long. The ends were cut back, 6 bases at V and 5 bases at J, with 17 bases in the middle. Germline CDR1 and CDR2: MDHEN and SYDVKM.

The chain couples TRBV7-2 to TRBJ2-7; 8 bases agree with TRBD2. Germline V gives CDR1 SGHTA, CDR2 FQGNSA. The CDR3 totals 14 residues. The ends lost 4 bases at V and 6 bases at J; junction bases unmatched: 8. This chain's CDR3 is CASSSPGLGLEQYF. In nucleotides, the CDR3 is TGTGCCAGCAGCTCTCCGGGACTAGGTCTCGAGCAGTACTTC.

This chain connects TRBV7-2 to TRBJ1-2; D remains unclear. This CDR3 is 14 amino acids long. Per germline, CDR1 SGHTA and CDR2 FQGNSA. V was clipped by 1 base and J by 7 bases, with 13 bases between them. This chain's CDR3 is CASSLGPSGAGYTF. DNA of the CDR3: TGTGCCAGCAGCTTAGGGCCCTCGGGCGCTGGCTACACCTTC.

Points on this clone: The same CDR3 also results from other DNA sequences found in this sample. V usage is TRBV6-1 and J usage is TRBJ1-3; D unclear. The CDR3 runs 13 residues. V lost 0 bases and J lost 4, with 4 bases in between. The V gene's germline CDR1 is MNHNS and CDR2 SASEGT. In DNA, the CDR3 is TGTGCCAGCAGTGAAGCCAGAGGAAACACCATATATTTT. Amino acids: CASSEARGNTIYF.

This chain uses TRBV2 with TRBJ1-1; tentative D call: TRBD1 (5 bases). V gave up 7 bases and J gave up 0 bases, with 9 bases separating them. The CDR3 has 13 amino acids. Germline lookup yields CDR1 SNHLY and CDR2 FYNNEI. CDR3 coding DNA: TGTGCCAGCATTGACAGTGTGAACACTGAAGCTTTCTTT. It translates to CASIDSVNTEAFF.

This chain connects TRBV11-2 to TRBJ2-7; unclear D gene. Trimming shortened V by 3 bases and J by 7 bases, and 16 bases separated the two germline ends. Germline V gene lookup returns CDR1 SGHAT and CDR2 FQNNGV. This CDR3 has 14 amino acids. The CDR3 is CASSFTAGGTEQYF. CDR3 DNA sequence: TGTGCCAGCAGCTTTACGGCTGGTGGTACGGAGCAGTACTTC.

The CDR3 reads CASSRDRGQPQHF. The DNA of the CDR3 is TGTGCCAGCAGCCGGGACAGGGGACAGCCCCAGCATTTT. The chain carries TRBV28 and TRBJ1-5, with 10 bases that match TRBD1. Germline values: CDR1 MDHEN, CDR2 SYDVKM. The CDR3 sequence is 13 residues long. Germline trimming cut 6 bases from V and 7 bases from J; bases unmatched to any gene: 3.

The chain uses TRBV7-7 and TRBJ2-5, with TRBD2 matching over 12 bases. The V and J ends lost 4 bases and 7 bases, in that order; junction bases with no gene match: 7. Germline V gene lookup returns CDR1 SSHAT and CDR2 FNYEAQ (reference sequence). This CDR3 is 15 amino acids long. CDR3 region: CASSSSSGGDGTQYF. The CDR3 DNA follows: TGTGCCAGCAGCTCATCTAGCGGGGGGGACGGGACCCAGTACTTC.

The rearrangement links TRBV2 to TRBJ2-2; 7 nucleotides agree with TRBD1. The V gene's germline CDR1 is SNHLY and CDR2 FYNNEI. J lost 7 bases, V lost 4 bases, and 6 bases had no gene match. The CDR3 spans 14 residues. The CDR3 spells CASSVTGVIGELFF. The CDR3 DNA reads TGTGCCAGCAGTGTAACAGGGGTTATCGGGGAGCTGTTTTTT.